Each of the 4 T cell receptor beta chains below was sequenced from the same sample in a study of blood T cell repertoires in COVID-19. Produced via immunoSEQ multiplex PCR; TCRdb's table is partial and in-frame only. The sample lists about 170,000 clones, 80% to 85% seen once, with roughly 9.1% in the top ten. Source material: peripheral blood. These receptors were obtained from an elderly woman with active or convalescent COVID-19.

This chain uses TRBV3-1 (or the pseudogene TRBV3-2) with TRBJ2-1; 9 bases fit TRBD2. Germline V gene lookup returns CDR1 LGHDT and CDR2 YNNKEL (reference sequence). J lost 9 bases, V lost 0 bases, and 6 bases had no gene match. The CDR3 length is 15 residues. This CDR3 reads CASSQELGLAGEQFF. CDR3 DNA sequence: TGTGCCAGCAGCCAAGAATTGGGACTAGCCGGTGAGCAGTTCTTC.

The chain links TRBV7-2 to TRBJ2-5; TRBD2 is a possible D gene (6 bases). Trimming took off 4 bases at V and 2 bases at J, with 14 bases between the two ends. The CDR3 runs 15 residues. Germline CDR1 and CDR2: SGHTA and FQGNSA. CDR3 sequence reads: CASSWVRDWQETQYF. Here the CDR3 DNA reads TGTGCCAGCAGCTGGGTCAGGGACTGGCAAGAGACCCAGTACTTC. The full variable domain, in which reference TRBV7-2 and TRBJ2-5 provide the parts outside the CDR3, is GAGVSQSPSNKVTEKGKDVELRCDPISGHTALYWYRQSLGQGLEFLIYFQGNSAPDKSGLPSDRFSAERTGGSVSTLTIQRTQQEDSAVYLCASSWVRDWQETQYFGPGTRLLVL.

This clone was seen a single time. J is TRBJ2-7 and V is TRBV6-2 or TRBV6-3; 7 bases are shared with TRBD1. CDR1 is MNHEY, CDR2 SVGEGT, per germline. CDR3 length: 13 amino acids. Trimming removed 6 bases from V and 2 bases from J; junction bases left unmatched: 4. The CDR3 sequence: CASSLGQPYEQYF. In DNA form, the CDR3 reads TGTGCCAGCAGCCTGGGACAGCCCTACGAGCAGTACTTC.

CDR3 protein: CASSVRGGQGGNNEQYF. As DNA, the CDR3 is TGTGCCAGCAGCGTTAGGGGGGGACAGGGAGGTAACAACGAGCAGTACTTC. This rearrangement joins TRBV7-2 to TRBJ2-7; 9 bases are a match to TRBD1. The trim removed 5 bases at V and 5 bases at J, leaving 16 bases unmatched. The germline gives CDR1 SGHTA, CDR2 FQGNSA. The CDR3 is 17 amino acids.